The T cell receptor beta chain described here comes from a study of blood T cell repertoires in COVID-19. Across the whole study: The origin of the acute and convalescent COVID-19 samples was the United States, Italy and Spain. Sources were T cells, B-cell-depleted T cells, or PBMCs; the material itself was cDNA or gDNA.

Germline CDR1 MDHEN, CDR2 SYDVKM. J was trimmed by 2 bases and V by 5 bases; bases with no gene match: 5. This CDR3 spans 14 amino acids. Sequencing used immunoSEQ multiplex PCR; TCRdb keeps in-frame clones, though not all of them. The sample includes about 190,000 clones, 75% to 90% of them seen just once. The sequence was collected from a man aged 30-40 years with acute or convalescent COVID-19. The rearrangement links TRBV28 to TRBJ2-5; 7 nucleotides match TRBD2. Material: peripheral blood. As DNA, the CDR3 is TGTGCCAGCAGTGAGACGGGGGGTCAAGAGACCCAGTACTTC. It yields the protein CASSETGGQETQYF.